One and the same sample provided the 5 T cell receptor beta chains below, sequenced in a study of shared clonotypes between healthy human individuals. Measured with immunoSEQ multiplex PCR; TCRdb has only the in-frame clones, and not every one. Of under 1,100,000 clones listed, roughly 74% are singletons. Sequencing used memory CD4+ T cells from PBMCs. Subset: CD45RA-negative fraction. The receptors come from a man aged 18 to 30 in good health. Some clones in this sample may be carry-over from other donors' samples.

There are a few counts of this clone. The CDR3, as DNA: TGTGCCAGTAGTGTGTTGGGGCAGCGCAACGAGCAGTACTTC. Translation: CASSVLGQRNEQYF. The rearrangement joins TRBV19 to TRBJ2-7, with D perhaps matching TRBD1 (5 bases). CDR3 length equals 14 residues. V was shortened by 5 bases and J by 5 bases, with 16 bases between the two germline ends. In germline, CDR1 is LNHDA, CDR2 SQIVND (reference sequence).

The chain joins TRBV4-1 to TRBJ2-1, with TRBD2 matching 7 bases. From germline, CDR1 is MGHRA and CDR2 YSYEKL. V shed 3 bases, J shed 2 bases, and the junction held 7 bases outside the gene matches. The CDR3 covers 16 residues. The CDR3 region is CASSQPGLLAYNEQFF. CDR3 nucleotide sequence: TGCGCCAGCAGCCAGCCGGGACTACTGGCCTACAATGAGCAGTTCTTC.

This chain uses TRBV4-1 with TRBJ2-1, with D possibly TRBD2 on 6 matching bases. The V end was cut by 10 bases, the J end by 7 bases, with 23 bases between. This CDR3 has 15 residues. Germline assignment: CDR1 MGHRA and CDR2 YSYEKL. The CDR3 loop is CATQAGLQSRNEQFF. The DNA of the CDR3 is TGCGCCACTCAGGCGGGGCTCCAGTCGAGGAATGAGCAGTTCTTC.

This clone turned up a few times. Here the CDR3 reads CASSPQLRGRGDTQYF. DNA for the CDR3: TGTGCCAGCAGCCCCCAGCTCAGGGGCCGGGGAGATACGCAGTATTTT. The chain recombines TRBV7-3 with TRBJ2-3, with a weak D call TRBD1 (6 bases). The CDR3 loop spans 16 amino acids. CDR1 and CDR2 (germline): SGHTA, FQGTGA. V lost 5 bases and J 5 bases, leaving 20 bases between the germline ends.

V and J are TRBV7-9 and TRBJ2-2; D may be TRBD1 or TRBD2 (6 bases each). This CDR3 has 16 residues. CDR1 and CDR2 from the germline V gene are SEHNR and FQNEAQ (reference sequence). V gave up 5 bases and J gave up 0 bases, with 13 bases separating them. Here the CDR3 reads CASSPWGASNTGELFF. CDR3 sequence (DNA): TGTGCCAGCAGCCCCTGGGGGGCCTCGAACACCGGGGAGCTGTTTTTT.